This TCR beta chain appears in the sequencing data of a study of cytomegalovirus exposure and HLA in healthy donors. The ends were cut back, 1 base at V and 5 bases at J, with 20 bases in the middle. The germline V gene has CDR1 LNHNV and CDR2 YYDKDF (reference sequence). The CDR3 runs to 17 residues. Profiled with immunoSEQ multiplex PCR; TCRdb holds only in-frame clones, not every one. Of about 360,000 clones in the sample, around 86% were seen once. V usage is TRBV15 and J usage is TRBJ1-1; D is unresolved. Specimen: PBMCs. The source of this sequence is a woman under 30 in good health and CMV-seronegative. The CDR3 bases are TGTGCCACCAGCAGAGTGTCGAACGGGGTGGGTGGAACTGAAGCTTTCTTT. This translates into CATSRVSNGVGGTEAFF.